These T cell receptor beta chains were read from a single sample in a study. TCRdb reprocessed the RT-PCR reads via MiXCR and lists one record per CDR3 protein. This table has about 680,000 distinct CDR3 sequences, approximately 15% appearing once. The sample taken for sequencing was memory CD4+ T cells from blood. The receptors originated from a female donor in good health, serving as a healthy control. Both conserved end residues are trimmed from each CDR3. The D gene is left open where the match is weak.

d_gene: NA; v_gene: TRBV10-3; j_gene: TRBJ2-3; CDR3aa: AISRTSSTDTQY
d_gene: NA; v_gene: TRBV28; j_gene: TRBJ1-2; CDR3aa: ASSTGTLGFYGYT
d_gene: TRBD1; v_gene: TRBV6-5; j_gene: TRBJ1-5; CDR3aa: ASRTGQGDQPQH
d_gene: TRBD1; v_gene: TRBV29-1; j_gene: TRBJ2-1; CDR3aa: SVGGDRVSYNEQF
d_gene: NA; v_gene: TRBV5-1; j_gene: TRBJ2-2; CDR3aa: ASSTGSVSGELF
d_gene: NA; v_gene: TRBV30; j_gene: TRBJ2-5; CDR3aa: AWSVGQSETQY
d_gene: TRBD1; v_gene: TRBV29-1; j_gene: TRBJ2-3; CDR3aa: STGSGTGGTDTQY
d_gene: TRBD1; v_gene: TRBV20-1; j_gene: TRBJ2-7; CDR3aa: SASLPGQSYEQY
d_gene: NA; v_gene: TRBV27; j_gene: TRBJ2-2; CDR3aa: ASSSPPGHNTGELF
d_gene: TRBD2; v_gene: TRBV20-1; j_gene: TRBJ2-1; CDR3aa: SVRSLAGSSYNEQF
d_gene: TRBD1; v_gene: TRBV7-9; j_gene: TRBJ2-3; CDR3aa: ASSLATGASTDTQY
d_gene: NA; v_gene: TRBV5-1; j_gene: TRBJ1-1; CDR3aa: ASTLNQGNTEAF
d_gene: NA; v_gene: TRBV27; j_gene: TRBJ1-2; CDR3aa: ASSFQGYGYGYT
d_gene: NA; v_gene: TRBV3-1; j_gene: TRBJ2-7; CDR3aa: ASSQTLGAYEQY
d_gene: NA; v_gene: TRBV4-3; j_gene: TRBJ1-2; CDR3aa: ASSQVGPRERGYT
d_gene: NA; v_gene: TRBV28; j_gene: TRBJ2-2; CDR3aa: ASSLGTSFTGELF
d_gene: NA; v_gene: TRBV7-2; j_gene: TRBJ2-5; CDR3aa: ASSLNDLETQY
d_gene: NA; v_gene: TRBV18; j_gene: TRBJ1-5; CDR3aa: ASSPLGAGDQPQH
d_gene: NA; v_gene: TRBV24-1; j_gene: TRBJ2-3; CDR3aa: ATTTSTTGDTQY
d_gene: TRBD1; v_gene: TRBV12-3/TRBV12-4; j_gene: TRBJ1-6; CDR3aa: ASSRGQGSSPLH
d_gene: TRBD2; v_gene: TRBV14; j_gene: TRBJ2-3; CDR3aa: ASSQLPSGRTDTQY
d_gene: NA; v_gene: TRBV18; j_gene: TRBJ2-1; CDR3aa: ASSPNEGLHNEQF
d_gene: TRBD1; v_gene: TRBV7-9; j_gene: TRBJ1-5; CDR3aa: ASSLGYRGNQPQH
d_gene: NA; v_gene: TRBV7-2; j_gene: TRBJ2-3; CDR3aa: ASSPAGRTDTQY
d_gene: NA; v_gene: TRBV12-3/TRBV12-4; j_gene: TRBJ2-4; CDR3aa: ASRARNIQY
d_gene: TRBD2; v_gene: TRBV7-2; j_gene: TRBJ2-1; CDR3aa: ASSPLGLAATGREQF
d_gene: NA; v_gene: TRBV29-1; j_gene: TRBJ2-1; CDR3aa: SEGRTPYNEQF
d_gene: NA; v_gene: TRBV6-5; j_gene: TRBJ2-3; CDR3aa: ASSYAAASTYTQY
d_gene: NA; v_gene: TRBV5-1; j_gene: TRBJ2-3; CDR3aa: ASSLDRPGTDTQY
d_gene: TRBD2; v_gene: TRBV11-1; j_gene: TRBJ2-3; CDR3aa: ASSLRTSGALTDTQY
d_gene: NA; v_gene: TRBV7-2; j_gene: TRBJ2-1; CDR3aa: ASSLAWLYNEQF
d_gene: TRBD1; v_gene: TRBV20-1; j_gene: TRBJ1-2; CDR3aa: SGLGQLNYGYT
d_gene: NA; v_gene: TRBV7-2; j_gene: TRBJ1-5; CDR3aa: ASSFQITVNQPQH
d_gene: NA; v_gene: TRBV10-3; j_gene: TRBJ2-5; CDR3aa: AISEWGETQY
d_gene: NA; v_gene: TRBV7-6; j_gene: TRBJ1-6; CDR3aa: ASSSSQGVYSPLH
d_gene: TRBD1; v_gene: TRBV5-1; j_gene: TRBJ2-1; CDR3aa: ASSSIPHRGNEQF
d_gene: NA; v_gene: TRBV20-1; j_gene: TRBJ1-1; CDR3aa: SVRDGNTEAF
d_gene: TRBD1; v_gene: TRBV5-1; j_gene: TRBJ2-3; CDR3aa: ASSPTGASTDTQY
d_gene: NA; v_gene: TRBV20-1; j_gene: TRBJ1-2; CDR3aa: SAREYRKAGYT
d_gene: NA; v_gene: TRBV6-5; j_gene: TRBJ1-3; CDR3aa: ASSYSSSSGNTIY
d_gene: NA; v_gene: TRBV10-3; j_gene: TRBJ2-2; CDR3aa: AIGGAGNTGELF
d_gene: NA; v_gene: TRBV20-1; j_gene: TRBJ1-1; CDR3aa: SARDWGWGQAF
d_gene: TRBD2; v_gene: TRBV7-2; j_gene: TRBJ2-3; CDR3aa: ASSLRRYGLAGTNTDTQY
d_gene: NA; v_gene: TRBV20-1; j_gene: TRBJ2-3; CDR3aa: SGKKGTASTDTQY
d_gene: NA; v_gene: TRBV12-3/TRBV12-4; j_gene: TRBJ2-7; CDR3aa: ASSKLHSSYEQY
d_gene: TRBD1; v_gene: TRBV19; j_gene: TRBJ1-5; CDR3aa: ASTSGGGAYQPQH
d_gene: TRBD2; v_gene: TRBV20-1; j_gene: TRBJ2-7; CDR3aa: SARDRSSGSYEQY
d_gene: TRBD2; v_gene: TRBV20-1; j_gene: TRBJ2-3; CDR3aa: SARGLAGVGTQY
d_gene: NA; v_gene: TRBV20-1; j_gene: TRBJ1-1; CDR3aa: SARTDRYTEAF
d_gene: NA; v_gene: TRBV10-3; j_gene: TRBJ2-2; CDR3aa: AISGGFANTGELF
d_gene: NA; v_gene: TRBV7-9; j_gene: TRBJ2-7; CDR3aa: ASSLGGRRRRTYEQY